The 15 T cell receptor beta chains given below trace back to one sample, sequenced in a study of blood T cell repertoires in COVID-19. Produced via immunoSEQ multiplex PCR; TCRdb's table is partial and in-frame only. This sample has about 350,000 clones, with 85% to 90% found just once. The source material was PBMCs or T cells enriched from blood (not recorded which). All receptors derive from a woman in her twenties or thirties who had been exposed to COVID-19.

The J gene is TRBJ1-3, the V gene TRBV28; 7 bases line up with TRBD1. The CDR3 contains 16 residues. Unmatched junction bases numbered 6, after V lost 4 bases and J lost 0 bases. CDR1 MDHEN and CDR2 SYDVKM come from the germline V gene. CDR3 region: CASSSRGVNSGNTIYF. Here the CDR3 DNA reads TGTGCCAGCAGTTCCAGGGGGGTAAACTCTGGAAACACCATATATTTT.

The chain uses TRBV4-1 and TRBJ1-5; weak D call: TRBD1 (5 bases). CDR3 size: 15 residues. The V gene's germline CDR1 is MGHRA and CDR2 YSYEKL. The germline V and J ends were trimmed by 7 bases and 5 bases, with 18 bases remaining between them. The DNA for the CDR3 is TGCGCCAGCAAAGGGGAAGACAGCCTCCATCAGCCCCAGCATTTT. This translates into CASKGEDSLHQPQHF.

This rearrangement joins TRBV4-1 to TRBJ2-3; 10 bases agree with TRBD2. This CDR3 is 17 amino acids long. The trim removed 2 bases at V and 0 bases at J, leaving 5 bases unmatched. CDR1 MGHRA and CDR2 YSYEKL come from the germline V gene. CDR3 nucleotides: TGCGCCAGCAGCCAAATTGAGACTAGCGGGAGCACAGATACGCAGTATTTT. Translated, it gives CASSQIETSGSTDTQYF.

This sequence joins TRBV6-1 and TRBJ2-2; tentatively, D is TRBD2 (5 bases). CDR1 MNHNS and CDR2 SASEGT come from the germline V gene. This CDR3 is 17 amino acids long. The germline V and J ends were trimmed by 2 bases and 2 bases, with 15 bases remaining between them. The CDR3 spells CASSEKRSTRNTGELFF. The CDR3 bases are TGTGCCAGCAGTGAAAAGCGGTCCACCCGAAACACCGGGGAGCTGTTTTTT.

The gene calls are TRBV6-5 and TRBJ1-5; 7 positions match TRBD1. This CDR3 comprises 15 residues. J was trimmed by 3 bases and V by 2 bases; bases with no gene match: 4. Germline loops: CDR1 MNHEY, CDR2 SVGAGI. Here the CDR3 DNA reads TGTGCCAGCAGTTACGGAGGGGGCAACAATCAGCCCCAGCATTTT. Protein: CASSYGGGNNQPQHF.

This sequence joins TRBV7-2 and TRBJ1-4; tentative D call: TRBD1 (5 bases). Trimming cost V 2 bases and J 8 bases, with 12 bases left between them. The CDR3 is 14 amino acids. Germline V lookup: CDR1 SGHTA, CDR2 FQGNSA. CDR3 sequence reads: CASSLIGVGEKLFF. The DNA of the CDR3 is TGTGCCAGCAGCTTAATAGGGGTCGGGGAAAAACTGTTTTTT.

The chain couples TRBV3-1 (or the pseudogene TRBV3-2) to TRBJ2-6; the match to TRBD1 covers 10 bases. The CDR3 extends over 16 amino acids. V shed 4 bases, J shed 4 bases, and the junction held 4 bases outside the gene matches. Per germline, CDR1 LGHDT and CDR2 YNNKEL (reference sequence). This CDR3 reads CASSLGQGSGANVLTF. CDR3 sequence (DNA): TGTGCCAGCAGCCTGGGACAGGGGTCAGGGGCCAACGTCCTGACTTTC.

The chain joins TRBV6-5 to TRBJ1-2; D is perhaps TRBD1 (5 bases). Trimming took off 6 bases at V and 3 bases at J, with 17 bases between the two ends. Germline V gene data show CDR1 as MNHEY and CDR2 as SVGAGI. The CDR3 has 15 residues. CDR3 amino acids: CASRQAVLGYYGYTF. For the CDR3, the DNA is TGTGCCAGCAGACAGGCGGTATTAGGGTACTATGGCTACACCTTC.

This clone appeared once. The chain links TRBV28 to TRBJ2-5, with D maybe TRBD1 (6 bases). Trimming stripped 7 bases from V and 0 bases from J, with 21 bases between. Germline V gene lookup returns CDR1 MDHEN and CDR2 SYDVKM. The CDR3 has 17 amino acids. The chain's CDR3 is CASTFPPGHEYQETQYF. The CDR3 region has the DNA TGTGCCAGCACCTTCCCACCGGGACACGAGTACCAAGAGACCCAGTACTTC.

CDR3 residues: CASSSGQGDTEAFF. CDR3 DNA sequence: TGTGCCAGCAGTTCGGGACAGGGGGACACTGAAGCTTTCTTT. The chain is built from TRBV28 and TRBJ1-1; 11 positions agree with TRBD1. With 4 bases clipped from V and 3 bases from J, the junction kept 1 base outside the gene matches. In germline, CDR1 is MDHEN, CDR2 SYDVKM. The CDR3 totals 14 residues.

This chain joins TRBV7-9 and TRBJ1-2; D is uncertain. Germline loops: CDR1 SEHNR, CDR2 FQNEAQ (reference sequence). The CDR3 extends over 16 amino acids. V was clipped by 1 base and J by 1 base, with 13 bases between them. The CDR3 DNA is TGTGCCAGCAGCTTAGAGGCCTGGAGACTTAACTATGGCTACACCTTC. Amino acids: CASSLEAWRLNYGYTF.

The CDR3 region is CASGSGNHEQFF. In DNA, the CDR3 is TGCGCCAGCGGATCAGGGAACCATGAGCAGTTCTTC. The chain joins TRBV5-1 to TRBJ2-1; D may be TRBD1 (5 bases). The germline V gene encodes CDR1 SGHRS and CDR2 YFSETQ. This CDR3 has 12 residues. Trimming shortened V by 7 bases and J by 8 bases, and 13 bases separated the two germline ends.

This clone showed up just once. The CDR3 spells CAWSDPQGKNSPLHF. In nucleotides, the CDR3 is TGTGCCTGGAGCGATCCACAGGGAAAGAATTCACCCCTCCACTTT. The rearrangement joins TRBV30 to TRBJ1-6; weak D call: TRBD1 (6 bases). This CDR3 contains 15 residues. Trimming removed 3 bases from V and 7 bases from J, with 16 bases in between. From germline, CDR1 is GTSNPN and CDR2 SVGIG (reference sequence).

The chain couples TRBV2 to TRBJ1-5; no clear D. Trimming removed 7 bases from V and 7 bases from J, with 14 bases in between. This CDR3 has 13 residues. CDR1 and CDR2 (germline): SNHLY, FYNNEI. Here the CDR3 reads CASKDGEVQPQHF. DNA for the CDR3: TGTGCCAGCAAGGATGGGGAGGTCCAGCCCCAGCATTTT.

The chain employs TRBV5-6 and TRBJ2-7; weak D call: TRBD1 (5 bases). Trimming pared 0 bases from V and 5 bases from J, leaving 12 bases between. The CDR3 has 14 amino acids. Germline V lookup: CDR1 SGHDT, CDR2 YYEEEE. In DNA form, the CDR3 reads TGTGCCAGCAGCTTGGACAGGTGGTCCCACGAGCAGTACTTC. This gives the protein CASSLDRWSHEQYF.